These 30 T cell receptor beta chains were all obtained from the same sample, sequenced in a study of type 1 regulatory T cells (dated by TCRdb to the early 2020s). Sequenced on an Illumina MiSeq. In TCRdb, the public reads were trimmed at Q25 with fastp and aligned with MiXCR, with productive beta chains retained. Rows matching on CDR3 protein sequence are summarized as one entry with the most common DNA and genes. In this sample the table shows 75,000 to 100,000 distinct CDR3 sequences, around 30% of which occur a single time. Around 2.2% of the sample is held by the ten biggest clonotypes. The sequencing input was CD4+ T cells, either the whole sample or a sorted fraction (not recorded which). The receptor source for this set is a human donor in good health.

A few counts support this clonotype. V gene TRBV20-1 combines with J gene TRBJ2-7; TRBD2 agrees at 8 bases. This CDR3 has 17 amino acids. Germline CDR1 is DFQATT and CDR2 is SNEGSKA (reference sequence). Trimming removed 0 bases from V and 6 bases from J; junction bases left unmatched: 16. CDR3 nucleotides: TGCAGTGCTAGAGATCCCTCTACTAGCGGTTCGTCCGGCGAGCAGTACTTC. Its protein product is CSARDPSTSGSSGEQYF.

This clonotype was seen many times. The CDR3: CASSKTDTYEQYF. The DNA for the CDR3 is TGCGCCAGCTCAAAGACGGATACCTACGAGCAGTACTTC. The chain is built from TRBV5-1 and TRBJ2-7; the D is unclear. Deletions cut 7 bases from V and 2 bases from J, with 13 bases between. The length of the CDR3 is 13 residues. Germline V CDR1 and CDR2: SGHRS, YFSETQ.

The chain combines TRBV5-5 with TRBJ1-2; D remains ambiguous. Germline V CDR1 and CDR2: SGHKS, YYEKEE (reference sequence). The CDR3 contains 13 residues. V shed 1 base and J shed 6 bases, with 10 bases lying between them. The CDR3: CASSLSLQNGYTF. CDR3 DNA: TGTGCCAGCAGCTTGTCTCTGCAGAATGGCTACACCTTC. Looking up the rest from reference TRBV5-5 and TRBJ1-2 gives the full variable domain: DAGVTQSPTHLIKTRGQQVTLRCSPISGHKSVSWYQQVLGQGPQFIFQYYEKEERGRGNFPDRFSARQFPNYSSELNVNALLLGDSALYLCASSLSLQNGYTFGSGTRLTVV.

This clonotype was found a few times. At one of its ends the junction is not consistent with the germline gene, which may arise from a read error. V is TRBV27 and J is TRBJ2-7; 14 bases agree with TRBD2. Germline V gene data show CDR1 as MNHEY and CDR2 as SMNVEV (reference sequence). The CDR3 is 17 residues long. CDR3 nucleotides: TGTGCCGGCAGTGCGCAGGTGGGACTAGCGGGAGTCTACGAGCAGTACTTC. It is translated as CAGSAQVGLAGVYEQYF.

The sample holds a few counts of this clonotype. The chain recombines TRBV30 with TRBJ2-2; TRBD1 might be the D (5 bases). The length of the CDR3 is 13 residues. Germline V gene sequence: CDR1 GTSNPN, CDR2 SVGIG (reference sequence). Trimming removed 3 bases from V and 6 bases from J, with 11 bases in between. DNA for the CDR3: TGTGCCTGGAGGCCCAGGGATTCCGGGGAGCTGTTTTTT. Its protein is CAWRPRDSGELFF.

This clonotype was counted a few times. The rearrangement links TRBV15 to TRBJ1-1, with D tentatively TRBD1 (6 bases). CDR1 and CDR2 (germline): LNHNV, YYDKDF (reference sequence). The CDR3 runs to 14 residues. V lost 0 bases to trimming and J lost 4 bases, with 9 bases between them. DNA for the CDR3: TGTGCCACCAGCAGAGAAGGGGGAATCACTGAAGCTTTCTTT. Protein product: CATSREGGITEAFF.

This chain links TRBV29-1 with TRBJ1-1, with TRBD1 identical over 7 bases. Germline V gives CDR1 SQVTM, CDR2 ANQGSEA. V gave up 5 bases and J gave up 4 bases; unmatched junction bases: 10. This CDR3 region has 14 residues. The CDR3 loop reads CSVRPTGVSTEAFF. CDR3 nucleotides: TGCAGCGTTCGACCCACAGGGGTTAGCACTGAAGCTTTCTTT.

V and J are TRBV9 and TRBJ2-3; 15 positions agree with TRBD2. V dropped 3 bases and J dropped 5; count of bases not matched to a gene: 7. The CDR3 covers 17 residues. Germline CDR1 is SGDLS and CDR2 is YYNGEE. The CDR3 DNA is TGTGCCAGCAGCGCAGGGACTAGCGGGGGGAGAGGAGATACGCAGTATTTT. This encodes CASSAGTSGGRGDTQYF. The complete variable domain, with remaining parts taken from reference TRBV9 and TRBJ2-3, reads DSGVTQTPKHLITATGQRVTLRCSPRSGDLSVYWYQQSLDQGLQFLIQYYNGEERAKGNILERFSAQQFPDLHSELNLSSLELGDSALYFCASSAGTSGGRGDTQYFGPGTRLTVL.

V gene TRBV3-1 combines with J gene TRBJ2-5; no definite D call. Looked up from germline, CDR1 is LGHDT and CDR2 is YNNKEL (reference sequence). CDR3 size: 11 residues. The germline V and J ends were trimmed by 3 bases and 2 bases, with 1 base remaining between them. The DNA of the CDR3 is TGTGCCAGCAGCCAGCAAGAGACCCAGTACTTC. Translation gives CASSQQETQYF.

Only a few counts were recorded for this clonotype. The chain employs TRBV20-1 and TRBJ2-1, with 13 bases matching TRBD2. The J segment lost 7 bases and the V segment lost 8 bases, leaving 2 bases of the junction unmatched. Germline CDR1 and CDR2: DFQATT and SNEGSKA (reference sequence). The CDR3 contains 12 residues. CDR3 bases: TGCAGTCGGACTAGCGGGAGTAATGAGCAGTTCTTC. Residues: CSRTSGSNEQFF.

This clonotype has more than one count but fewer than ten. The chain combines TRBV5-1 with TRBJ1-4; 7 bases agree with TRBD1. Losses at the gene ends were 0 bases for V and 7 bases for J; bases not matched to a gene: 6. Germline lookup yields CDR1 SGHRS and CDR2 YFSETQ. The CDR3 has 15 residues. CDR3 in DNA: TGCGCCAGCAGCTTGGCCGATAGACAGGGTGAAAAACTGTTTTTT. Protein product: CASSLADRQGEKLFF.

The chain combines TRBV4-2 with TRBJ2-1; 12 bases line up with TRBD2. Per the germline V gene, CDR1 is LGHNA and CDR2 is YNFKEQ. J lost 7 bases, V lost 0 bases, and 10 bases had no gene match. There are 18 residues in the CDR3. CDR3 in DNA: TGTGCCAGCAGCCAAGAAAGGGGCCTAGCGGGAGGGCGAAATGAGCAGTTCTTC. Amino acids: CASSQERGLAGGRNEQFF.

This chain joins TRBV10-3 and TRBJ2-7; D gene ambiguous. V dropped 3 bases and J dropped 2 bases, with 2 bases sitting between them. The CDR3 runs 11 residues. Germline CDR1 is ENHRY and CDR2 is SYGVKD. The CDR3 protein is CAISETYEQYF. DNA of the CDR3: TGTGCCATCAGTGAAACCTACGAGCAGTACTTC.

This clonotype was observed many times. V usage is TRBV6-4 and J usage is TRBJ2-2, with TRBD2 as a possible D gene (5 bases). Germline CDR1 is MRHNA and CDR2 is SNTAGT. CDR3 size: 14 residues. V was cut by 4 bases and J by 5 bases, with 11 bases left in between. CDR3 sequence: CASSGNGNTGELFF. Written as DNA, the CDR3 is TGTGCCAGCAGTGGCAACGGGAATACCGGGGAGCTGTTTTTT.

The rearrangement uses TRBV29-1 and TRBJ1-1, with D unresolved. Per the germline V gene, CDR1 is SQVTM and CDR2 is ANQGSEA. The V end was cut by 2 bases, the J end by 4 bases, with 8 bases between. This CDR3 contains 12 residues. In DNA form, the CDR3 reads TGCAGCGTTGAAAGCTTCAGCACTGAAGCTTTCTTT. This gives the protein CSVESFSTEAFF.

This clonotype was seen more than once but under ten times. The V and J genes are TRBV25-1 and TRBJ1-1, with 9 bases lining up with TRBD1. Germline V gene sequence: CDR1 MGHDK, CDR2 SYGVNS. This CDR3 is built from 18 residues. The ends lost 4 bases at V and 0 bases at J; junction bases unmatched: 12. DNA of the CDR3: TGTGCCAGCAGTGGGGGGCGCCGGACAGGGGCCCTGAACACTGAAGCTTTCTTT. Its translation: CASSGGRRTGALNTEAFF. Full variable domain (outside the CDR3, taken from reference TRBV25-1 and TRBJ1-1): EADIYQTPRYLVIGTGKKITLECSQTMGHDKMYWYQQDPGMELHLIHYSYGVNSTEKGDLSSESTVSRIRTEHFPLTLESARPSHTSQYLCASSGGRRTGALNTEAFFGQGTRLTVV.

This clonotype showed up just a few times. The chain is built from TRBV2 and TRBJ2-2, with 11 bases fitting TRBD1. The V and J ends lost 6 bases and 5 bases, in that order; junction bases with no gene match: 2. CDR1 and CDR2 from the germline V gene are SNHLY and FYNNEI. This CDR3 is built from 14 residues. The CDR3 sequence is CASRGDRGTGELFF. The CDR3 DNA reads TGTGCCAGCAGAGGGGACAGGGGGACCGGGGAGCTGTTTTTT. Based on the CDR3 plus reference TRBV2 and TRBJ2-2, the full variable domain is EPEVTQTPSHQVTQMGQEVILRCVPISNHLYFYWYRQILGQKVEFLVSFYNNEISEKSEIFDDQFSVERPDGSNFTLKIRSTKLEDSAMYFCASRGDRGTGELFFGEGSRLTVL.

The chain uses TRBV28 and TRBJ2-5, with TRBD2 identical over 9 bases. This CDR3 contains 15 residues. CDR1 MDHEN and CDR2 SYDVKM come from the germline V gene. V shed 5 bases and J 2 bases; nucleotides not matched to a gene: 6. In nucleotides, the CDR3 is TGTGCCAGCAGTCTTCTCGCGGGAGGGCAAGAGACCCAGTACTTC. Translation gives CASSLLAGGQETQYF. The full variable domain, its missing parts supplied by reference TRBV28 and TRBJ2-5, is DVKVTQSSRYLVKRTGEKVFLECVQDMDHENMFWYRQDPGLGLRLIYFSYDVKMKEKGDIPEGYSVSREKKERFSLILESASTNQTSMYLCASSLLAGGQETQYFGPGTRLLVL.

V is TRBV5-1 and J is TRBJ1-1, with TRBD1 matching over 8 bases. V was pared by 2 bases and J by 1 base, with 4 bases of the junction left unmatched. CDR1 and CDR2 (germline): SGHRS, YFSETQ. The CDR3 length is 15 residues. DNA for the CDR3: TGCGCCAGCAGCTTAGACGGACAGGGGAACACTGAAGCTTTCTTT. It yields the protein CASSLDGQGNTEAFF.

This clonotype has a handful of counts. The rearrangement uses TRBV18 and TRBJ2-2, with 10 bases matching TRBD2. The CDR3 has 17 amino acids. V dropped 0 bases and J dropped 2; count of bases not matched to a gene: 3. The germline V gene has CDR1 KGHSH and CDR2 LQKENI. The CDR3 nucleotides read TGTGCCAGCTCACCACCTGGACTAGCGGTCAACACCGGGGAGCTGTTTTTT. Protein sequence: CASSPPGLAVNTGELFF.

The chain couples TRBV20-1 to TRBJ2-1; 8 bases fit TRBD2. Trimming removed 2 bases from V and 1 base from J; junction bases left unmatched: 7. The CDR3 consists of 16 residues. CDR1 and CDR2 (germline): DFQATT, SNEGSKA (reference sequence). DNA of the CDR3: TGCAGTGCTAGATCGGGACTAGTTCGTTCCTACAATGAGCAGTTCTTC. Protein product: CSARSGLVRSYNEQFF.

The CDR3 loop reads CASSFGAGAGGANVLTF. The CDR3, as DNA: TGTGCCAGCAGCTTCGGTGCGGGAGCCGGTGGGGCCAACGTCCTGACTTTC. The V gene is TRBV7-2, the J gene TRBJ2-6; TRBD2 agrees at 7 bases. The CDR3 contains 17 residues. From germline, CDR1 is SGHTA and CDR2 FQGNSA. Unmatched junction bases numbered 8, after V lost 3 bases and J lost 3 bases.

The V and J genes are TRBV7-9 and TRBJ1-4; unclear D gene. Germline loops: CDR1 SEHNR, CDR2 FQNEAQ (reference sequence). V was clipped by 4 bases and J by 8 bases, with 8 bases between them. The CDR3 length is 12 residues. Here the CDR3 DNA reads TGTGCCAGCAGCTCCGGGTTGGAAAAACTGTTTTTT. Translation: CASSSGLEKLFF.

CDR3 protein: CSASQDRGRETQYF. The CDR3 DNA reads as TGCAGTGCTAGCCAAGACAGGGGGCGAGAGACCCAGTACTTC. The chain combines TRBV20-1 with TRBJ2-5, with 10 bases lining up with TRBD1. The CDR3 is 14 amino acids. Trimming at V came to 3 bases and at J to 4 bases, leaving 5 bases not matched to a gene. CDR1 and CDR2 (germline): DFQATT, SNEGSKA (reference sequence).

CDR3 DNA sequence: TGTGCCAGCAGCACCCAGACAGGACCTGGAAACACCATATATTTT. The encoded protein is CASSTQTGPGNTIYF. This chain connects TRBV7-2 to TRBJ1-3; possibly TRBD1 for D (6 bases). V was cut by 5 bases and J by 2 bases, with 13 bases left in between. The CDR3 contains 15 residues. Per germline, CDR1 SGHTA and CDR2 FQGNSA. Looking up the rest from reference TRBV7-2 and TRBJ1-3 gives the full variable domain: GAGVSQSPSNKVTEKGKDVELRCDPISGHTALYWYRQSLGQGLEFLIYFQGNSAPDKSGLPSDRFSAERTGGSVSTLTIQRTQQEDSAVYLCASSTQTGPGNTIYFGEGSWLTVV.

This clonotype appeared a few times. J is TRBJ2-5 and V is TRBV9, with 8 bases identical to TRBD2. The CDR3 consists of 15 residues. The junction had 10 bases not matched to a gene; V was cut back by 4 bases and J by 5 bases. CDR1 SGDLS and CDR2 YYNGEE come from the germline V gene. In DNA form, the CDR3 reads TGTGCCAGCAGCTCAGCGGGAGAGGTGGAGGAGACCCAGTACTTC. Amino acid sequence: CASSSAGEVEETQYF.

Here the CDR3 reads CASSFFISREQFF. In DNA, the CDR3 is TGTGCCAGCAGTTTTTTTATTAGCCGCGAGCAGTTCTTC. The genes are TRBV27 and TRBJ2-1; D is unresolved. Trimming removed 3 bases at V and 10 bases at J, with 13 bases between. The CDR3 is 13 amino acids. The germline V gene encodes CDR1 MNHEY and CDR2 SMNVEV (reference sequence).

The rearrangement links TRBV6-2 or TRBV6-3 to TRBJ2-7; D ambiguous. Germline V gene data show CDR1 as MNHEY and CDR2 as SVGEGT. V lost 8 bases, J lost 3 bases, and 8 bases lay in between. This CDR3 contains 11 residues. The CDR3 sequence: CASGHLYEQYF. CDR3 sequence (DNA): TGTGCCAGCGGGCACCTCTACGAGCAGTACTTC.

This clonotype has a handful of counts. J is TRBJ1-2 and V is TRBV5-1; TRBD1 might be the D (6 bases). The CDR3 contains 18 residues. Per the germline V gene, CDR1 is SGHRS and CDR2 is YFSETQ. V was trimmed by 0 bases and J by 0 bases, leaving 18 bases between them. CDR3 sequence reads: CASSLAPAGTTANYGYTF. CDR3 bases: TGCGCCAGCAGCTTGGCCCCCGCCGGGACAACGGCTAACTATGGCTACACCTTC. Full variable domain (rest looked up from reference TRBV5-1 and TRBJ1-2): KAGVTQTPRYLIKTRGQQVTLSCSPISGHRSVSWYQQTPGQGLQFLFEYFSETQRNKGNFPGRFSGRQFSNSRSEMNVSTLELGDSALYLCASSLAPAGTTANYGYTFGSGTRLTVV.

This chain links TRBV7-6 with TRBJ2-1; 7 bases fit TRBD2. Trimming took 2 bases from V and 0 from J; bases not matched to a gene: 7. The CDR3 totals 17 residues. Germline lookup yields CDR1 SGHVS and CDR2 FNYEAQ. The CDR3 region has the DNA TGTGCCAGCAGCTTATTATCGGGCGGGAGCTCCTACAATGAGCAGTTCTTC. Translated: CASSLLSGGSSYNEQFF.